The rows below give T cell receptor beta chains drawn from one sample of a study of control samples from healthy donors and cancer patients. The data were produced by immunoSEQ multiplex PCR, yet TCRdb's version contains in-frame clones alone and is incomplete. Seen here are about 140,000 clones, about 90% observed once, and the top ten hold more than 6.5%. Sequences were obtained from blood. The receptor set was obtained from a man between 18 and 29 years old in good health. CDR3s include the opening cysteine and the closing phenylalanine or tryptophan. The D gene is left open where the match is weak. Clone size is given for some rows only: seen once, a few or many times, or a class if the clone is expanded.

J,size,V,D,CDR3,DNA
TRBJ1-1,-,TRBV5-1,TRBD1,CASSLAGTGNEAFF,TGCGCCAGCAGCCTGGCCGGGACAGGGAATGAAGCTTTCTTT
TRBJ2-3,once,TRBV29-1,-,CSVARGTSTDTQYF,TGCAGCGTTGCTCGCGGCACTAGCACAGATACGCAGTATTTT
TRBJ1-2,-,TRBV21-1,-,CASSKEYGYTF,TGTGCCAGCAGCAAAGAATATGGCTACACCTTC
TRBJ1-2,-,TRBV5-6,-,CASSWGRERDEYGYTF,TGTGCCAGCAGCTGGGGACGAGAGAGGGATGAGTATGGCTACACCTTC
TRBJ2-2,-,TRBV27,TRBD1,CASSLGQGHTGELFF,TGTGCCAGCAGTTTAGGACAGGGGCACACCGGGGAGCTGTTTTTT
TRBJ2-1,-,TRBV3-1/TRBV3-2,-,CASSRPLGLQSYNEQFF,TGTGCCAGCAGCCGCCCACTGGGCCTCCAATCCTACAATGAGCAGTTCTTC
TRBJ2-2,-,TRBV11-2,-,CASSLAGQTTGELFF,TGTGCCAGCAGCTTAGCGGGCCAAACGACCGGGGAGCTGTTTTTT
TRBJ2-5,once,TRBV7-9,TRBD2,CASSAVTSGGAVRETQYF,TGTGCCAGCAGCGCCGTGACTAGCGGGGGGGCCGTGAGAGAGACCCAGTACTTC
TRBJ2-7,-,TRBV28,-,CASSASAPSYEQYF,TGTGCCAGCAGTGCGTCCGCGCCGTCCTACGAGCAGTACTTC
TRBJ1-3,-,TRBV10-3,-,CAISEPRIEGAAGNTIYF,TGTGCCATCAGTGAGCCCAGGATTGAAGGGGCGGCTGGAAACACCATATATTTT
TRBJ2-5,-,TRBV5-1,-,CASSLRGDQETQYF,TGCGCCAGCAGCTTGAGAGGGGATCAAGAGACCCAGTACTTC
TRBJ2-7,-,TRBV6-5,-,CASSSGRAYEQYF,TGTGCCAGCAGTTCTGGCAGGGCCTACGAGCAGTACTTC
TRBJ2-7,few,TRBV7-8,TRBD2,CASSLVGVAGALPYEQYF,TGTGCCAGCAGCTTAGTAGGGGTAGCGGGGGCGCTCCCCTACGAGCAGTACTTC
TRBJ1-5,-,TRBV6-5,-,CASSYSRVGNQPQHF,TGTGCCAGCAGTTACTCCAGGGTGGGCAATCAGCCCCAGCATTTT
TRBJ1-1,-,TRBV6-2/TRBV6-3,-,CASSPGHTSRSTEAFF,TGTGCCAGCAGTCCGGGACATACATCAAGGAGCACTGAAGCTTTCTTT
TRBJ2-7,-,TRBV10-3,-,CAISGGRSYEQYF,TGTGCCATCAGTGGAGGCAGGTCCTACGAGCAGTACTTC
TRBJ1-4,-,TRBV15,-,CATSRDVQINEKLFF,TGTGCCACCAGCAGAGATGTCCAGATTAATGAAAAACTGTTTTTT
TRBJ2-7,-,TRBV11-2,-,CASSNAQGPGEQYF,TGTGCCAGCAGCAATGCGCAGGGTCCGGGGGAGCAGTACTTC
TRBJ1-5,-,TRBV7-2,-,CASSLYVSVDPNQPQHF,TGTGCCAGCAGCTTATATGTGAGTGTGGATCCTAATCAGCCCCAGCATTTT
TRBJ1-4,-,TRBV11-2,-,CASSLEGGEKLFF,TGTGCCAGCAGCTTAGAAGGAGGTGAAAAACTGTTTTTT
TRBJ1-2,-,TRBV19,-,CASSLREGGYTF,TGTGCCAGTAGCCTGCGTGAGGGGGGCTACACCTTC
TRBJ1-1,-,TRBV6-5,-,CASSYSRAENTEAFF,TGTGCCAGCAGTTACTCGAGAGCGGAGAACACTGAAGCTTTCTTT
TRBJ1-4,-,TRBV5-4,-,CASSLSDATNEKLFF,TGTGCCAGCAGCTTGAGCGACGCAACTAATGAAAAACTGTTTTTT
TRBJ2-3,-,TRBV5-1,TRBD2,CASSQTSGATDTQYF,TGCGCCAGCAGCCAGACTAGCGGGGCGACAGATACGCAGTATTTT
TRBJ2-5,-,TRBV4-1,-,CASSQDFQWQYF,TGCGCCAGCAGCCAAGATTTCCAGTGGCAGTACTTC
TRBJ1-1,once,TRBV7-2,-,CASSLVPATPAFF,TGTGCCAGCAGCTTAGTCCCGGCGACTCCAGCTTTCTTT
TRBJ2-7,-,TRBV5-6,-,CASSFAIGSYEQYF,TGTGCCAGCAGCTTCGCCATAGGCTCCTACGAGCAGTACTTC
TRBJ1-3,-,TRBV9,-,CASSVGLGSGNTIYF,TGTGCCAGCAGCGTAGGTTTGGGATCTGGAAACACCATATATTTT
TRBJ2-1,-,TRBV3-1/TRBV3-2,TRBD2,CASSQGGTRSDEQFF,TGTGCCAGCAGCCAAGGGGGGACTAGGTCGGATGAGCAGTTCTTC
TRBJ2-7,-,TRBV2,TRBD2,CASKLDGGAYEQYF,TGTGCCAGCAAGTTGGATGGGGGGGCCTACGAGCAGTACTTC
TRBJ2-7,few,TRBV3-1/TRBV3-2,-,CASSLQVGAGQYF,TGTGCCAGCAGCCTCCAGGTGGGGGCCGGGCAGTACTTC
TRBJ2-7,-,TRBV7-2,TRBD2,CASSFWTSGEGEQYF,TGTGCCAGCAGCTTCTGGACTAGCGGGGAGGGCGAGCAGTACTTC
TRBJ2-7,-,TRBV4-2,TRBD2,CASSQDLASGGPTYEQYF,TGTGCCAGCAGCCAAGATCTAGCTAGCGGGGGGCCCACCTACGAGCAGTACTTC
TRBJ2-7,-,TRBV2,TRBD1,CAWKGQGNEQYF,TGTGCCTGGAAGGGACAGGGGAACGAGCAGTACTTC
TRBJ2-2,-,TRBV10-1,-,CASSESGTGELFF,TGCGCCAGCAGTGAGTCGGGCACCGGGGAGCTGTTTTTT
TRBJ1-3,-,TRBV4-2,TRBD1,CASSPSSQGALGNTIYF,TGTGCCAGCAGCCCCTCGTCACAGGGGGCACTTGGAAACACCATATATTTT
TRBJ1-3,-,TRBV28,TRBD1,CASYRGLRGNTIYF,TGTGCCAGCTACAGGGGCTTAAGGGGAAACACCATATATTTT
TRBJ1-2,-,TRBV19,TRBD1,CASSVTTGTGIVYGYTF,TGTGCCAGTAGTGTAACCACCGGGACAGGGATTGTCTATGGCTACACCTTC
TRBJ2-1,once,TRBV28,-,CASSPPQGYNEQFF,TGTGCCAGCAGTCCCCCCCAGGGATACAATGAGCAGTTCTTC
TRBJ2-5,once,TRBV7-3,TRBD2,CASSLGSSGTQETQYF,TGTGCCAGCAGCTTAGGGTCTAGCGGAACCCAAGAGACCCAGTACTTC
TRBJ2-3,-,TRBV4-1,TRBD2,CASSQVLAGLDTQYF,TGCGCCAGCAGCCAAGTTTTAGCGGGGTTAGATACGCAGTATTTT
TRBJ2-1,few,TRBV12-5,TRBD2,CASGPGLAGYNEQFF,TGTGCTAGTGGACCCGGACTAGCGGGGTACAATGAGCAGTTCTTC
TRBJ1-2,-,TRBV3-1/TRBV3-2,-,CASSTTGSYYGYTF,TGTGCCAGCAGTACGACGGGGAGCTACTATGGCTACACCTTC
TRBJ1-1,-,TRBV6-2/TRBV6-3,-,CASSRPDRLNRVGYRYTEAFF,TGTGCCAGCAGCCGCCCAGACAGGTTAAATCGGGTGGGGTATCGGTACACTGAAGCTTTCTTT